These T cell receptor beta chains were read from a single sample in a study of cytomegalovirus exposure and HLA in healthy donors. Produced via immunoSEQ multiplex PCR; TCRdb's table is partial and in-frame only. Of around 72,000 clones listed, around 78% are singletons. Sequenced material: PBMCs. The receptors come from a man in his fifties in good health and CMV-seronegative. Both conserved end residues are part of each CDR3. A D gene is named only where the DNA matches it firmly. Clone size is stated in some rows and not others, as once, few, many or a class when expanded.

D: -
V: TRBV5-1
size: -
J: TRBJ1-6
CDR3: CASSLGQYNSPLHF
DNA: TGCGCCAGCAGCTTGGGTCAGTATAATTCACCCCTCCACTTT

D: TRBD2
V: TRBV27
size: -
J: TRBJ2-1
CDR3: CASSAGTSGGNEQFF
DNA: TGTGCCAGCAGCGCCGGGACTAGCGGGGGGAATGAGCAGTTCTTC

D: -
V: TRBV25-1
size: -
J: TRBJ1-1
CDR3: CASSEQGNTEAFF
DNA: TGTGCCAGCAGTGAACAGGGGAATACTGAAGCTTTCTTT

D: -
V: TRBV4-1
size: -
J: TRBJ2-5
CDR3: CASSQLAGTDQYF
DNA: TGCGCCAGCAGCCAACTTGCCGGGACTGATCAGTACTTC

D: TRBD2
V: TRBV7-6
size: -
J: TRBJ2-3
CDR3: CASSPNFQAGASTDTQYF
DNA: TGTGCCAGCAGCCCCAACTTTCAAGCGGGGGCTAGCACAGATACGCAGTATTTT

D: -
V: TRBV5-4
size: once
J: TRBJ1-4
CDR3: CASSWGGVGDEKLFF
DNA: TGTGCCAGCAGCTGGGGGGGGGTAGGTGATGAAAAACTGTTTTTT

D: TRBD1
V: TRBV28
size: -
J: TRBJ2-5
CDR3: CASSLALTGGTKTQYF
DNA: TGTGCCAGCAGCCTTGCTCTTACAGGGGGCACAAAGACCCAGTACTTC

D: -
V: TRBV9
size: -
J: TRBJ2-2
CDR3: CASSPRQGTGELFF
DNA: TGTGCCAGCAGCCCCCGTCAGGGGACCGGGGAGCTGTTTTTT

D: -
V: TRBV7-9
size: -
J: TRBJ1-1
CDR3: CASSLLQGRDTEAFF
DNA: TGTGCCAGCAGCTTACTCCAGGGAAGGGACACTGAAGCTTTCTTT

D: -
V: TRBV5-1
size: -
J: TRBJ1-1
CDR3: CASSTTGVSEAFF
DNA: TGCGCCAGCAGCACAACAGGAGTCTCTGAAGCTTTCTTT

D: TRBD2
V: TRBV11-3
size: -
J: TRBJ2-2
CDR3: CASSLLMSGGTGELFF
DNA: TGTGCCAGCAGCTTATTAATGTCGGGGGGCACCGGGGAGCTGTTTTTT

D: -
V: TRBV13
size: -
J: TRBJ2-7
CDR3: CASSWGGSGHSYEQYF
DNA: TGTGCCAGCAGCTGGGGTGGGTCAGGGCACTCCTACGAGCAGTACTTC

D: -
V: TRBV7-9
size: -
J: TRBJ2-1
CDR3: CASSLNSYNEQFF
DNA: TGTGCCAGCAGCTTAAACAGTTACAATGAGCAGTTCTTC

D: -
V: TRBV12-5
size: -
J: TRBJ1-6
CDR3: CASGLGQGDNSPLHF
DNA: TGTGCTAGTGGTTTGGGGCAGGGCGATAATTCACCCCTCCACTTT

D: -
V: TRBV28
size: few
J: TRBJ1-5
CDR3: CASTFSRGRRGDQPQHF
DNA: TGTGCCAGCACCTTTTCCCGGGGACGGCGGGGGGATCAGCCCCAGCATTTT

D: TRBD1
V: TRBV6-1
size: -
J: TRBJ1-1
CDR3: CASSGDSTQGSGNTEAFF
DNA: TGTGCCAGCAGTGGGGACAGCACCCAAGGGTCAGGGAACACTGAAGCTTTCTTT

D: -
V: TRBV6-6
size: few
J: TRBJ2-7
CDR3: CATRQLSSYEQYF
DNA: TGTGCCACCCGACAGTTAAGCTCCTACGAGCAGTACTTC

D: -
V: TRBV5-5
size: -
J: TRBJ2-3
CDR3: CASSPPGRGSTDTQYF
DNA: TGTGCCAGCAGCCCTCCGGGGAGAGGGAGCACAGATACGCAGTATTTT

D: -
V: TRBV25-1
size: -
J: TRBJ2-2
CDR3: CASSELSSSGTGELFF
DNA: TGTGCCAGCAGTGAATTAAGCAGTTCGGGCACCGGGGAGCTGTTTTTT

D: TRBD2
V: TRBV5-4
size: -
J: TRBJ2-7
CDR3: CASSPGQRGDNEQYF
DNA: TGTGCCAGCAGCCCCGGACAGCGGGGGGATAACGAGCAGTACTTC

D: TRBD2
V: TRBV25-1
size: -
J: TRBJ2-7
CDR3: CASSELREVSYEQYF
DNA: TGTGCCAGCAGTGAATTGCGGGAGGTATCCTACGAGCAGTACTTC

D: -
V: TRBV7-9
size: -
J: TRBJ1-1
CDR3: CASSTGKGTEAFF
DNA: TGTGCCAGCTCGACAGGAAAGGGCACTGAAGCTTTCTTT

D: -
V: TRBV7-9
size: few
J: TRBJ2-1
CDR3: CASSLAGRRSNEQFF
DNA: TGTGCCAGCAGCTTAGCCGGGAGAAGGAGCAATGAGCAGTTCTTC

D: -
V: TRBV18
size: -
J: TRBJ1-2
CDR3: CASSPTLIRGASNYGYTF
DNA: TGTGCCAGCTCACCAACACTCATCAGGGGCGCCTCAAACTATGGCTACACCTTC

D: -
V: TRBV5-1
size: -
J: TRBJ2-3
CDR3: CASSLAVGGPDTQYF
DNA: TGCGCCAGCAGCTTGGCGGTGGGGGGGCCAGATACGCAGTATTTT

D: TRBD1
V: TRBV28
size: few
J: TRBJ2-3
CDR3: CASSLEGAGLWEDTQYF
DNA: TGTGCCAGCAGTTTAGAGGGGGCTGGGTTGTGGGAAGATACGCAGTATTTT

D: TRBD2
V: TRBV19
size: once
J: TRBJ2-5
CDR3: CASSRLAGGIGETQYF
DNA: TGTGCCAGTAGTAGACTAGCGGGAGGGATCGGAGAGACCCAGTACTTC

D: TRBD2
V: TRBV7-6
size: once
J: TRBJ2-2
CDR3: CASSLVFGREAPSGELFF
DNA: TGTGCCAGCAGCTTGGTCTTCGGCCGGGAGGCCCCGTCGGGGGAGCTGTTTTTT

D: TRBD1
V: TRBV15
size: few
J: TRBJ2-5
CDR3: CATSRDQPGTGQETQYF
DNA: TGTGCCACCAGCAGAGACCAACCGGGGACAGGCCAAGAGACCCAGTACTTC

D: -
V: TRBV7-3
size: -
J: TRBJ1-6
CDR3: CASSLDGGSYNSPLHF
DNA: TGTGCCAGCAGCTTGGACGGAGGGTCCTATAATTCACCCCTCCACTTT

D: TRBD1
V: TRBV4-1
size: once
J: TRBJ1-2
CDR3: CASSQLGTAEGYTF
DNA: TGCGCCAGCAGCCAGCTAGGGACAGCTGAGGGCTACACCTTC

D: -
V: TRBV5-1
size: -
J: TRBJ2-3
CDR3: CASSFDRRGTDTQYF
DNA: TGCGCCAGCAGCTTTGACAGAAGGGGCACAGATACGCAGTATTTT

D: TRBD1
V: TRBV28
size: -
J: TRBJ1-5
CDR3: CASRTQGTSNQPQHF
DNA: TGTGCCAGCAGGACACAGGGGACCTCCAATCAGCCCCAGCATTTT

D: TRBD1
V: TRBV30
size: -
J: TRBJ2-7
CDR3: CAWIAGGYEQYF
DNA: TGTGCCTGGATAGCAGGGGGCTACGAGCAGTACTTC

D: -
V: TRBV30
size: -
J: TRBJ2-3
CDR3: CAWSARGSLYF
DNA: TGTGCCTGGAGTGCACGGGGGTCCCTGTATTTT

D: TRBD2
V: TRBV6-5
size: once
J: TRBJ2-1
CDR3: CASSHTTSGPREQFF
DNA: TGTGCCAGCAGTCATACGACTAGCGGGCCTCGAGAGCAGTTCTTC

D: -
V: TRBV2
size: once
J: TRBJ1-4
CDR3: CASSNPGFNEKLFF
DNA: TGTGCCAGCAGTAACCCGGGATTTAATGAAAAACTGTTTTTT

D: -
V: TRBV10-3
size: once
J: TRBJ2-2
CDR3: CAISDSGANTGELFF
DNA: TGTGCCATCAGTGATTCGGGAGCGAACACCGGGGAGCTGTTTTTT

D: -
V: TRBV6-5
size: -
J: TRBJ1-2
CDR3: CASSYSWQDGYTF
DNA: TGTGCCAGCAGTTACTCGTGGCAGGATGGCTACACCTTC

D: TRBD2
V: TRBV5-1
size: -
J: TRBJ2-1
CDR3: CASSLLAGSWNEQFF
DNA: TGCGCCAGCAGCTTGCTAGCGGGGTCTTGGAATGAGCAGTTCTTC

D: TRBD1
V: TRBV28
size: -
J: TRBJ2-1
CDR3: CASSFFAGRAGGVATDNEQFF
DNA: TGTGCCAGCAGTTTCTTTGCAGGGCGGGCAGGGGGTGTCGCAACTGACAATGAGCAGTTCTTC

D: -
V: TRBV5-5
size: -
J: TRBJ1-1
CDR3: CASSFDSGTEAFF
DNA: TGTGCCAGCAGTTTTGACAGTGGGACTGAAGCTTTCTTT

D: -
V: TRBV27
size: once
J: TRBJ2-5
CDR3: CASSFRQGKTQYF
DNA: TGTGCCAGCAGTTTCCGGCAGGGAAAGACCCAGTACTTC

D: TRBD1
V: TRBV25-1
size: -
J: TRBJ2-1
CDR3: CASSGDRFNEQFF
DNA: TGTGCCAGCTCGGGGGACAGGTTTAATGAGCAGTTCTTC

D: TRBD1
V: TRBV18
size: -
J: TRBJ2-7
CDR3: CASSGTGGAYEQYF
DNA: TGTGCCAGCTCTGGGACAGGGGGCGCCTACGAGCAGTACTTC

D: -
V: TRBV30
size: -
J: TRBJ1-1
CDR3: CAWSVTRRGTEAFF
DNA: TGTGCCTGGAGTGTGACCCGACGCGGCACTGAAGCTTTCTTT

D: TRBD1
V: TRBV9
size: once
J: TRBJ2-3
CDR3: CASSVDRVLTDTQYF
DNA: TGTGCCAGCAGCGTTGACAGGGTCTTAACAGATACGCAGTATTTT

D: TRBD1
V: TRBV7-9
size: -
J: TRBJ2-7
CDR3: CASSIVGQGGYEQYF
DNA: TGTGCCAGCAGCATAGTCGGACAGGGGGGCTACGAGCAGTACTTC

D: -
V: TRBV6-6
size: -
J: TRBJ1-1
CDR3: CASTPRGATEAFF
DNA: TGTGCCAGCACCCCCCGGGGGGCCACTGAAGCTTTCTTT

D: -
V: TRBV5-1
size: -
J: TRBJ2-7
CDR3: CASSLAVTDYEQYF
DNA: TGCGCCAGCAGCTTGGCCGTCACAGATTACGAGCAGTACTTC